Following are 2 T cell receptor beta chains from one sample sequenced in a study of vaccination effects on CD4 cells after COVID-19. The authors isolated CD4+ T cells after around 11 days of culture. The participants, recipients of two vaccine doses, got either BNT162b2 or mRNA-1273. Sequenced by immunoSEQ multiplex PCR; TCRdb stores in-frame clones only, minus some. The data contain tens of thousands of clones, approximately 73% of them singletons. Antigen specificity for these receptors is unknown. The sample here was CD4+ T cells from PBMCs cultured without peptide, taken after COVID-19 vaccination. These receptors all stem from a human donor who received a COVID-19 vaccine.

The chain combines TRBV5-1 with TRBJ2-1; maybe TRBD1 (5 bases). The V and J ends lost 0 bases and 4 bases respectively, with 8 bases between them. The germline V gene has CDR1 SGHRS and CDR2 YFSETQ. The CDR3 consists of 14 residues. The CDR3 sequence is CASSLEGVYNEQFF. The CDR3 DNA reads TGCGCCAGCAGCTTGGAAGGGGTTTACAATGAGCAGTTCTTC.

In DNA form, the CDR3 reads TGTGCCAGCCCGAGTTTGGGACTTAGCACAGATACGCAGTATTTT. It translates to CASPSLGLSTDTQYF. The chain employs TRBV5-8 and TRBJ2-3; TRBD2 might be the D (6 bases). The V and J ends lost 7 bases and 0 bases respectively, with 15 bases between them. Germline CDR1 reads SGHTS; CDR2 reads YDEGEE. CDR3 length: 15 amino acids.